Sequencing of this T cell receptor (beta chain) was carried out in a study of blood T cell repertoires in COVID-19. CDR3 size: 14 residues. V was pared by 4 bases and J by 1 base, with 4 bases of the junction left unmatched. CDR1 and CDR2 from the germline V gene are MNHEY and SVGEGT. The method was immunoSEQ multiplex PCR; TCRdb's version includes in-frame clones alone and lacks a portion of them. There are 150,000 to 200,000 clones in the sample; more than 70% occur only once, and roughly 7% lies in the top ten. Sequenced: peripheral blood. This TCR derives from a man aged 45-65 years with active or convalescent COVID-19. This chain uses TRBV6-2 or TRBV6-3 with TRBJ2-7; 7 bases are shared with TRBD2. CDR3 nucleotide sequence: TGTGCCAGCAGTTCCCGGGACTATTCCTACGAGCAGTACTTC. Amino acid sequence: CASSSRDYSYEQYF.